This TCR beta chain was captured by sequencing in a study of naive and memory T cell subsets. Regarding the study as a whole: TCR counts from RNA may reflect activation-linked expression changes. Findings for naive and memory subsets could not be checked against ground truth.

On this clonotype: What it recognizes is unknown.

An equimolar mix of two oligonucleotides served as the beta constant-region primer for TRBC1 and TRBC2. Nested alpha and beta constant-region primers with the SP2 primer drove four PCR rounds on ligated cDNA. Via MiXCR, TCRdb re-called the UMI-ligation and nested PCR reads, giving one row per CDR3 protein. This sample has under 150,000 distinct CDR3 sequences, with about a sixth found just once. CD4+ T cell IFNgamma after overnight CMV lysate exposure gave donor CMV status. Per germline, CDR1 SGHTA and CDR2 FQGNSA. The trim removed 1 base at V and 3 bases at J, leaving 5 bases unmatched. The length of the CDR3 is 15 residues.

The V and J genes are TRBV7-2 and TRBJ2-7, with 8 bases matching TRBD1. The clonotype originates from a human donor in good health. The specimen was naive CD4+ T cells from blood. CDR3 sequence reads: CASSLVTGDNYEQYF. In nucleotides, the CDR3 is TGTGCCAGCAGCTTAGTGACAGGGGATAACTACGAGCAGTACTTC.